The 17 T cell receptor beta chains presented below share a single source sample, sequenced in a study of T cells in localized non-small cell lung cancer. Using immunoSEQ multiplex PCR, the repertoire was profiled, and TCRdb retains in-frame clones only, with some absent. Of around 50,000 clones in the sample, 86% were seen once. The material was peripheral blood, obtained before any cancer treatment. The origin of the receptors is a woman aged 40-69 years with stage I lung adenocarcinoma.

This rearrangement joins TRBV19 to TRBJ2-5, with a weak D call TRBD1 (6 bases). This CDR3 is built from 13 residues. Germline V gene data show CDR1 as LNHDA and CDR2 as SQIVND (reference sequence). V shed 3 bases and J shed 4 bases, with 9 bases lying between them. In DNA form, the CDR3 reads TGTGCCAGTAGTATCCTAGGGGGAGAGACCCAGTACTTC. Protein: CASSILGGETQYF.

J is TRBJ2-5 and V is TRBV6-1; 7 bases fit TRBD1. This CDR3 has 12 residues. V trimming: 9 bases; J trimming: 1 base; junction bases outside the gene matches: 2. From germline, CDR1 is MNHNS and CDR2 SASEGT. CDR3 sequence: CASGQAQETQYF. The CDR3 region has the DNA TGTGCCAGTGGACAGGCCCAAGAGACCCAGTACTTC.

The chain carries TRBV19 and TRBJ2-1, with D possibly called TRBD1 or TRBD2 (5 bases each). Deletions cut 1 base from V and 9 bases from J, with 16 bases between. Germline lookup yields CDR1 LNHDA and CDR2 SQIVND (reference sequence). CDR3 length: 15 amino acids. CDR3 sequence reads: CASSIGFVSGTEQFF. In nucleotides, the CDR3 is TGTGCCAGTAGTATAGGCTTCGTTTCGGGGACTGAGCAGTTCTTC.

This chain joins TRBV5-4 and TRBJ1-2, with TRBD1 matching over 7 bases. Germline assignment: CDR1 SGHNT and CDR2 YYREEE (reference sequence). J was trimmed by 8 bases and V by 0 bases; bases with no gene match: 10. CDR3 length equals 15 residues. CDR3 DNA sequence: TGTGCCAGCAGCTTGGGAAGACAGGGATGGGAAGGCTACACCTTC. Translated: CASSLGRQGWEGYTF.

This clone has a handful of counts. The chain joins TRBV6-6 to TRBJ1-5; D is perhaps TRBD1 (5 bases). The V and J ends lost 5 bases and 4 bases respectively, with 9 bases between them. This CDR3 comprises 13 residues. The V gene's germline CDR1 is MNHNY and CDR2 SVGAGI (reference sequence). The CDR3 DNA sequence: TGTGCCAGCAGTAAGGGGACGAATCAGCCCCAGCATTTT. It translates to CASSKGTNQPQHF.

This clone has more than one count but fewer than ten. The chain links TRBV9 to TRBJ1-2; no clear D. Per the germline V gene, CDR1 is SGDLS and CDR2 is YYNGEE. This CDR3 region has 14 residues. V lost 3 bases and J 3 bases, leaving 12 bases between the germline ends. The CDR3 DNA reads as TGTGCCAGCAGCGCCGATGGCGGGTACTATGGCTACACCTTC. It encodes CASSADGGYYGYTF.

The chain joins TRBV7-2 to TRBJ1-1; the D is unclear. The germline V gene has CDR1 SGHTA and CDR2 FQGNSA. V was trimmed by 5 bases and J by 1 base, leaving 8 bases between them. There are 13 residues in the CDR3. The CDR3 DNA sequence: TGTGCCAGCAGCCGTTCTCAGAACACTGAAGCTTTCTTT. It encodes CASSRSQNTEAFF.

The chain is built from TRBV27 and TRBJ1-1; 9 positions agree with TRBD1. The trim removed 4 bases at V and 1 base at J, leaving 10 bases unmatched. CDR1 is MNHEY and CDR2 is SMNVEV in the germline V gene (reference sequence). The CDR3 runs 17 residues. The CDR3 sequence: CASSSLGQGEGNTEAFF. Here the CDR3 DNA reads TGTGCCAGCAGTTCCTTGGGACAGGGAGAGGGGAACACTGAAGCTTTCTTT.

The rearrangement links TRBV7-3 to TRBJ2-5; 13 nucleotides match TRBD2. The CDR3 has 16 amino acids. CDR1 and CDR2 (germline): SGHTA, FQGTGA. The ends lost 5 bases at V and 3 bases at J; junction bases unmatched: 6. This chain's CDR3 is CASSPFGLAGEETQYF. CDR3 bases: TGTGCCAGCAGCCCCTTCGGACTAGCGGGGGAAGAGACCCAGTACTTC.

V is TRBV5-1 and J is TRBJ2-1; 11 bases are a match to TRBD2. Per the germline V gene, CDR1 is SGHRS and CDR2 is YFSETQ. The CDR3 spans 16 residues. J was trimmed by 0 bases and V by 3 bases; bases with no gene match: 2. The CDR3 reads CASSSGLAGSYNEQFF. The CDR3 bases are TGCGCCAGCAGCTCCGGACTAGCGGGCTCCTACAATGAGCAGTTCTTC.

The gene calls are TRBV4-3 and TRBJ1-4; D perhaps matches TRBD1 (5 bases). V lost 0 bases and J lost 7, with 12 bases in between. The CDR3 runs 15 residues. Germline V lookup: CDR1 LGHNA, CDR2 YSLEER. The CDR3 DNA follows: TGCGCCAGCAGCCAAGAACCGCAGGGTGGTGAAAAACTGTTTTTT. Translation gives CASSQEPQGGEKLFF.

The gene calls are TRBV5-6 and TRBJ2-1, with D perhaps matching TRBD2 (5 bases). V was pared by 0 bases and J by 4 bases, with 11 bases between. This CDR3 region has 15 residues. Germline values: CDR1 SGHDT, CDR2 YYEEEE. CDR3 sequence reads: CASSLGGTGYNEQFF. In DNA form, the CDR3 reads TGTGCCAGCAGCTTGGGGGGTACGGGATACAATGAGCAGTTCTTC. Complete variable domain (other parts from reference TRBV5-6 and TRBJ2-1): DAGVTQSPTHLIKTRGQQVTLRCSPKSGHDTVSWYQQALGQGPQFIFQYYEEEERQRGNFPDRFSGHQFPNYSSELNVNALLLGDSALYLCASSLGGTGYNEQFFGPGTRLTVL.

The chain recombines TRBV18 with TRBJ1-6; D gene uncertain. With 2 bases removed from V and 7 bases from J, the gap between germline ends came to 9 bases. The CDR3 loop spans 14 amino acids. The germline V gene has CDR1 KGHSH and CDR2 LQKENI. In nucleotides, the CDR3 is TGTGCCAGCTCACCAGGCGGCAGGAATTCACCCCTCCACTTT. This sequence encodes CASSPGGRNSPLHF.

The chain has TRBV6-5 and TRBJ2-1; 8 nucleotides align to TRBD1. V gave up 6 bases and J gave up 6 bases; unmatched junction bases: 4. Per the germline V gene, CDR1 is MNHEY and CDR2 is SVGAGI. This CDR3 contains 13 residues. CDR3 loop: CASSLTGGNEQFF. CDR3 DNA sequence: TGTGCCAGCAGCCTCACAGGGGGCAATGAGCAGTTCTTC.

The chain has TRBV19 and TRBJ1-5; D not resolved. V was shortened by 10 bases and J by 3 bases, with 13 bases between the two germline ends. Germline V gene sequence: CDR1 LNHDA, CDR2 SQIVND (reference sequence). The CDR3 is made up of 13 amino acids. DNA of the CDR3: TGTGCCACCGCAACGGGCCCCAATCAGCCCCAGCATTTT. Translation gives CATATGPNQPQHF.

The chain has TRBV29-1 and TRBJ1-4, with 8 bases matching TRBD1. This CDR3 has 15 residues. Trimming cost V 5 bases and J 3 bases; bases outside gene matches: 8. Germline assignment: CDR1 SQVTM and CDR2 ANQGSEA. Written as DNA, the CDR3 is TGCAGCGTTCGTCTGCAGGGGGCCTCTAATGAAAAACTGTTTTTT. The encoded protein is CSVRLQGASNEKLFF.

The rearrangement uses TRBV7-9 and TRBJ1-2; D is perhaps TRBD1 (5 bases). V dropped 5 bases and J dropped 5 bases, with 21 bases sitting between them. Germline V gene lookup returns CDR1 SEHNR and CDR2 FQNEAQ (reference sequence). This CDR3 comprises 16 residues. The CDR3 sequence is CASSEPGRRGGYGYTF. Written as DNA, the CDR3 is TGTGCCAGCAGCGAACCGGGACGCCGGGGGGGTTATGGCTACACCTTC.